This T cell receptor beta chain originates from a study of response to subunit inactivated influenza vaccine. TCRdb re-derived calls from the RT-PCR reads in MiXCR, one entry per CDR3 protein. The sample yields some 800,000 distinct CDR3 sequences, 20% to 25% seen once. From germline, CDR1 is KGHSH and CDR2 LQKENI. V dropped 4 bases and J dropped 0 bases, with 6 bases sitting between them. The CDR3 length is 14 residues. The chain uses TRBV18 and TRBJ2-2; D remains unclear. The sample in question was PBMCs from blood, obtained 5 days after vaccination. This clonotype originated in a man aged 45-60 years who received an inactivated influenza vaccine. CDR3 DNA: TGTGCCAGCTCACAGAACGCGAACACCGGGGAGCTGTTTTTT. It is translated as CASSQNANTGELFF.